This T cell receptor (beta chain) appears in the sequencing data of a study of T cells in Graves' hyperthyroidism and ophthalmopathy (dated by TCRdb to between 2018 and 2021). About the study as a whole: Peripheral blood was sampled at the time of initial diagnosis, prior to any treatment. To identify TCR V-J signatures that set the groups apart, the researchers used a discovery cohort of about a hundred patients, made up of around 40 with Graves' ophthalmopathy and around 58 with stable Graves' hyperthyroidism. Prospective prediction of ophthalmopathy was tested in an independent validation cohort consisting of roughly 20 hyperthyroidism patients and approximately 16 patients who later progressed to ophthalmopathy. The approximately 90 discovery patients were randomly split 7:3 into training and test sets. In addition, the study compared T-cell repertoires in thyroid tissue and in blood from roughly 6 Graves' hyperthyroidism patients. After blood sampling, hyperthyroidism patients were treated with methimazole at a starting dose of 30 mg daily, and ophthalmopathy patients were treated with high-dose intravenous methylprednisolone. TCR Vbeta CDR3 sequencing of approximately 140 peripheral blood samples (fewer than 45 ophthalmopathy, approximately 80 hyperthyroidism and roughly 17 progressor patients) is reported in the paper. Overall study results and their limits: Most expanded thyroid clonotypes (frequency above 0.001) were also detected in blood, a finding suggesting that blood repertoires may reflect thyroid immune responses. Ophthalmopathy was separated from stable hyperthyroidism by a 13 V-J signature model, with approximately 90% sensitivity and about 81% specificity obtained in cross-validation and 80%/75% obtained in testing. In validation, the model predicted progression to ophthalmopathy a median of roughly 6.1 months before onset, with roughly 71% sensitivity and just under 75% specificity. Sample size was not statistically predetermined, and blinding of investigators to group allocation was not performed.

In the ophthalmopathy patients, disease was moderately to severely active, with a Clinical Activity Score of 3 or more, a NOSPECS grade of 4 or more, and a duration of less than 3 months. Any patient with an uncontrolled infection, another autoimmune disease, pregnancy or lactation was excluded. Diagnoses were based on clinical symptoms, serum thyroxine and TRAb, thyroid ultrasound and orbital computed tomography. PBMCs were isolated from 7.5 to 10 ml of fresh peripheral blood by Ficoll-Paque density gradient centrifugation. Total RNA was extracted with Trizol reagent, and quality was checked on an Agilent 2100 Bioanalyzer. The TCR beta CDR3 regions were amplified from RNA transcripts. A first-round RT-PCR of the TCR CDR3 used the HTBI primer set with the Qiagen OneStep RT-PCR kit. Libraries were constructed in a second round of multiplex PCR, after which size selection and purification were carried out. Libraries were sequenced paired-end with 100 bp reads on an Illumina HiSeq2000. As for how the authors treated the data: SOAPnuke was used to process the raw data, throwing out any read that contained adapters or uncalled bases, had a mean Phred below 15, or lacked an exact constant-primer or identifier match. High-quality paired reads were merged with COPE v1.2.5, and unique nucleotide sequences were defined as clonotypes. MiTCR v1.1 was used to align the clonotypes against IMGT TRBV, TRBD and TRBJ reference segments. The analysis was restricted to V-J combinations with a frequency above 0.0001, which together covered 98% to 99.2% of the repertoires. The TCS score was defined as the ratio of F50 (clonal expansion) to E x V (chaos), calculated using BLOSUM62-based TCRdist between CDR3 peptides within each V-J. Welch's t-statistics and random forest reduced several hundred V-J features to 10 to 15, which were used in a naive Bayes classifier (R e1071). Starting from the raw public reads, TCRdb applied fastp trimming at Q25, assembled clones with MiXCR and retained in-frame beta chains. Each CDR3 protein appears once, grouped with its most common genes and DNA. TCRdb's processing, not the authors' own work, is the source of the V and J calls. The sample table records some 650,000 distinct CDR3 sequences; around 16% of these occur just once. The ten biggest clones cover 3% to 4% of the sample.

The CDR3, from cysteine to phenylalanine, totals 11 residues. Solely the CDR3 DNA is kept, with 33 bases framed from the first base. The germline V gene (reference sequence) yields SEHNR for CDR1 and FQNEAQ for CDR2. Trimming at the junction amounts to 8 bases on V and 7 bases on J, and the germline ends lie 12 bases apart. This clonotype was observed at least ten times. There is no known antigen for this receptor. No clone much larger than this one lies a single base away; base qualities are absent. Sample: blood. The V gene is TRBV7-9 and the J gene is TRBJ2-7; the best D guess is TRBD1, with 7 bases matching. This TCR was recovered from a woman aged 40 to 49 with Graves' ophthalmopathy. This receptor has the CDR3 CASEGAGEQYF. DNA sequence: TGTGCCAGCGAGGGGGCGGGGGAGCAGTACTTC.